The present T cell receptor beta chain was sequenced within a study of blood T cell repertoires in COVID-19. Study in general: Some COVID-19 samples were acute and others convalescent; all came from the United States, Italy and Spain. PBMCs, B-cell-depleted T cells, or T cells were the source of the cDNA or gDNA that made up the material.

CDR1 and CDR2 (germline): LNHDA, SQIVND (reference sequence). The CDR3 is 17 amino acids. The trim removed 6 bases at V and 0 bases at J, leaving 8 bases unmatched. This clone is categorized as medium-sized. Here immunoSEQ multiplex PCR was the method, and the copy in TCRdb shows in-frame clones only, minus some. The sample lists some 30,000 clones, roughly 84% occurring once. This receptor was taken from a human donor in a cohort sampled during active COVID-19. The specimen sequenced was peripheral blood. The chain employs TRBV19 and TRBJ1-5; 10 bases match TRBD1. CDR3 DNA sequence: TGTGCCAGTAGAACCGGGACAGGGGCTAATAGCAATCAGCCCCAGCATTTT. Its protein product is CASRTGTGANSNQPQHF.